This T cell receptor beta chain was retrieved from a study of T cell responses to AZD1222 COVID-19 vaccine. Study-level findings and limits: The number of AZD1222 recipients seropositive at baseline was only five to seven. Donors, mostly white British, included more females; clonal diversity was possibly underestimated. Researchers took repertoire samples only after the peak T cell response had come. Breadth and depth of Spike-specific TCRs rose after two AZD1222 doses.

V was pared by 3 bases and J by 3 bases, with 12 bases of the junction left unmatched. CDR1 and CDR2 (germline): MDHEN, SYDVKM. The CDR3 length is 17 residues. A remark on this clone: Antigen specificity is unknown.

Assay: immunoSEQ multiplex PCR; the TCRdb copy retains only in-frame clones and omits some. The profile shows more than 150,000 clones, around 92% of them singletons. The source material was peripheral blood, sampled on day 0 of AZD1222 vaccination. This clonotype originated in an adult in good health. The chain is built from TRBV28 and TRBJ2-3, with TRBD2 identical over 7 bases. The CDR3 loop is CASSFFFMAGATDTQYF. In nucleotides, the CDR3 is TGTGCCAGCAGTTTTTTCTTCATGGCGGGAGCTACAGATACGCAGTATTTT.